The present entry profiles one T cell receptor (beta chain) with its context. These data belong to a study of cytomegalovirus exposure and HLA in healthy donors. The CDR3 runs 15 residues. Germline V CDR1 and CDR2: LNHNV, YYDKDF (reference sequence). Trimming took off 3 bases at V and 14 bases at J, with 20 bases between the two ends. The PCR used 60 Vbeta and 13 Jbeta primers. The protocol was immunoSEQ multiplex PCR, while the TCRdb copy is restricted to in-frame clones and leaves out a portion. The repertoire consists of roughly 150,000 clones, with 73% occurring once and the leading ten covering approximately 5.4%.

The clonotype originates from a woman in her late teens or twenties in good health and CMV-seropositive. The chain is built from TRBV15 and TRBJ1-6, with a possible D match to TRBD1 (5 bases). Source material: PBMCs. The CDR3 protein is CATSRATGGPSTLHF. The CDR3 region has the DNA TGTGCCACCAGCAGGGCTACAGGCGGCCCCAGCACCCTCCACTTT.